Listed below are T cell receptor beta chains from one sample, sequenced in a study of blood T cells in healthy people across ages. MiXCR, run by TCRdb on the 5' RACE reads, gives a single entry per CDR3 protein. The sample lists fewer than 750,000 distinct CDR3 sequences, around 48% occurring once. Sequences were obtained from blood. The origin of the receptors is a man older than 75 in good health. Both conserved end residues are part of each CDR3. Each record gives: V gene, clone size, D gene, J gene, CDR3 protein, CDR3 DNA. The D gene is left open where the match is weak. The size of a clone is reported for some rows only, either as once, few or many, or as a class for expanded clones.

>TRBV7-8|-|TRBD2|TRBJ2-1
CASSLEYGLVNEQFF
TGTGCCAGCAGCTTAGAATACGGACTAGTCAATGAGCAGTTCTTC
>TRBV27|-|-|TRBJ2-7
CASSLRTGFVYEQYF
TGTGCCAGCAGTTTACGTACAGGGTTTGTGTACGAGCAGTACTTC
>TRBV29-1|few|-|TRBJ2-3
CSAGDHTDTQYF
TGCAGCGCCGGGGACCACACAGATACGCAGTATTTT
>TRBV7-2|few|-|TRBJ2-7
CASSPDRFYEQYF
TGTGCCAGCAGCCCGGACAGATTCTACGAGCAGTACTTC
>TRBV5-1|few|-|TRBJ2-4
CASSLGPAKNIQYF
TGCGCCAGCAGCTTGGGGCCAGCCAAAAACATTCAGTACTTC
>TRBV6-5|many|-|TRBJ1-6
CASSPGTTARHSPLHF
TGTGCCAGCAGTCCCGGGACAACGGCCCGCCATTCACCCCTCCACTTT
>TRBV20-1|-|TRBD1|TRBJ1-2
CSARDRDDYGYTF
TGCAGTGCTCGTGACAGGGATGACTATGGCTACACCTTC
>TRBV7-3|once|-|TRBJ1-4
CASSSKEKDREKLFF
TGTGCCAGCAGCTCAAAGGAGAAGGACCGAGAAAAACTGTTTTTT
>TRBV20-1|-|-|TRBJ1-2
CSASDPRQFQEGYTF
TGCAGTGCTAGTGATCCCCGCCAATTTCAGGAGGGCTACACCTTC
>TRBV2|-|TRBD1|TRBJ2-3
CASSDIGTGGPDTQYF
TGTGCCAGCAGTGACATAGGAACAGGGGGCCCAGATACGCAGTATTTT
>TRBV30|-|-|TRBJ1-2
CAWSRGRYAGYTF
TGTGCCTGGAGTCGGGGACGATATGCTGGCTACACCTTC
>TRBV12-3/TRBV12-4|-|-|TRBJ2-3
CASSPTLRLRIGTDTQYF
TGTGCCAGCAGCCCAACTCTACGACTGAGGATTGGCACAGATACGCAGTATTTT
>TRBV10-3|-|-|TRBJ1-1
CAISPIQNTEAFF
TGTGCCATCAGCCCCATACAGAACACTGAAGCTTTCTTT
>TRBV7-8|-|-|TRBJ1-5
CASSSFRTQGGQPQHF
TGTGCCAGCAGTAGTTTTCGGACTCAAGGGGGACAGCCCCAGCATTTT
>TRBV15|-|TRBD1|TRBJ1-2
CATSRDRTGIGYTF
TGTGCCACCAGCAGAGATAGGACAGGGATAGGCTACACCTTC
>TRBV5-5|-|TRBD2|TRBJ2-1
CASSSLAASSYNEQFF
TGCGCCAGCAGCTCCCTAGCGGCGAGCTCCTACAATGAGCAGTTCTTC
>TRBV6-5|-|-|TRBJ2-5
CASSRPGPRETQYF
TGTGCCAGCAGCAGACCGGGACCGAGAGAGACCCAGTACTTC
>TRBV4-1|-|TRBD2|TRBJ2-7
CASSQENAPQRGAEQYF
TGCGCCAGCAGCCAAGAGAACGCCCCCCAGCGGGGGGCCGAGCAGTACTTC
>TRBV7-6|-|-|TRBJ2-6
CASSLRADRPGANVLTF
TGTGCCAGCAGCTTAAGGGCAGACAGGCCCGGGGCCAACGTCCTGACTTTC
>TRBV9|once|-|TRBJ2-5
CASSGGRTQETQYF
TGTGCCAGCAGCGGCGGACGGACACAAGAGACCCAGTACTTC
>TRBV7-2|-|-|TRBJ2-3
CASSLSYQHTDTQYF
TGTGCCAGCAGCTTAAGTTACCAGCACACAGATACGCAGTATTTT
>TRBV28|medium-sized|TRBD1|TRBJ2-1
CASRSGTGNEQFF
TGTGCCAGCAGATCCGGGACAGGTAATGAGCAGTTCTTC
>TRBV12-3/TRBV12-4|-|TRBD2|TRBJ2-3
CANTPGHPGLAGGYTDTQYF
TGTGCCAATACTCCGGGACATCCGGGACTAGCGGGAGGCTACACAGATACGCAGTATTTT
>TRBV28|-|TRBD1|TRBJ2-2
CASSATGDNTGELFF
TGTGCCAGCAGTGCTACAGGGGACAACACCGGGGAGCTGTTTTTT
>TRBV2|-|-|TRBJ2-7
CASSSNPNYEQYF
TGTGCCAGCAGTAGTAACCCCAACTACGAGCAGTACTTC
>TRBV2|-|-|TRBJ2-6
CASRGQSSGANVLTF
TGTGCCAGCAGGGGTCAGTCCTCTGGGGCCAACGTCCTGACTTTC
>TRBV5-1|few|-|TRBJ2-1
CASSLPGTGHNEQFF
TGCGCCAGCAGCTTACCCGGGACTGGACACAATGAGCAGTTCTTC
>TRBV4-3|-|-|TRBJ2-7
CASSQDRPSEQYF
TGCGCCAGCAGCCAAGATCGTCCTAGCGAGCAGTACTTC
>TRBV9|few|TRBD2|TRBJ2-1
CASSVVRASGVNEQFF
TGTGCCAGCAGCGTAGTCAGGGCTAGCGGCGTAAATGAGCAGTTCTTC
>TRBV20-1|-|-|TRBJ1-5
CSARGGVSNQPQHF
TGCAGTGCTAGAGGGGGGGTGAGCAATCAGCCCCAGCATTTT
>TRBV7-2|-|TRBD2|TRBJ2-3
CASSYGRGANTQYF
TGTGCCAGCAGCTACGGGAGGGGGGCAAATACGCAGTATTTT
>TRBV6-2/TRBV6-3|-|-|TRBJ2-6
CASSYLGHRSGANVLTF
TGTGCCAGCAGTTACCTAGGACACCGCTCTGGGGCCAACGTCCTGACTTTC
>TRBV28|-|-|TRBJ1-4
CASSFSGGGSNEKLFF
TGTGCCAGCAGTTTCAGCGGCGGAGGATCTAATGAAAAACTGTTTTTT
>TRBV6-5|many|-|TRBJ2-5
CASSYGRLETQYF
TGTGCCAGCAGTTACGGGAGGTTGGAGACCCAGTACTTC
>TRBV20-1|once|-|TRBJ1-6
CSASRRPGYNSPLHF
TGCAGTGCCAGCCGCCGACCCGGCTATAATTCACCCCTCCACTTT
>TRBV29-1|-|TRBD2|TRBJ2-1
CSVAPSGSRETQFF
TGCAGCGTTGCCCCTAGCGGGAGTCGGGAGACCCAGTTCTTC
>TRBV6-2/TRBV6-3|-|-|TRBJ1-5
CASSYGGVTPQHF
TGTGCCAGCAGTTACGGCGGGGTCACACCCCAGCATTTT
>TRBV18|-|TRBD1|TRBJ1-2
CASSPQTGSYGYTF
TGTGCCAGCTCACCACAGACAGGGTCCTATGGCTACACCTTC
>TRBV7-2|few|TRBD1|TRBJ1-2
CASSLVGTGYGYTF
TGTGCCAGCAGCTTAGTTGGGACAGGGTACGGCTACACCTTC
>TRBV20-1|few|TRBD2|TRBJ2-3
CSATGSRLAGGWADTQYF
TGCAGTGCCACCGGATCTCGACTAGCGGGAGGGTGGGCAGATACGCAGTATTTT
>TRBV5-6|once|-|TRBJ2-5
CASSWRTEETQYF
TGTGCCAGCAGTTGGCGGACCGAAGAGACCCAGTACTTC
>TRBV29-1|few|-|TRBJ2-5
CSVAAYPGEQYF
TGCAGCGTTGCTGCCTATCCTGGGGAGCAGTACTTC
>TRBV12-3/TRBV12-4|-|-|TRBJ2-7
CASSLVSNPYEQYF
TGTGCCAGCAGTTTAGTCTCGAATCCCTACGAGCAGTACTTC
>TRBV28|-|-|TRBJ1-2
CASSSYDQGYGYTF
TGTGCCAGCAGTTCCTACGATCAAGGGTATGGCTACACCTTC
>TRBV2|-|-|TRBJ1-2
CASRPGAATNYGYTF
TGTGCCAGCAGGCCCGGGGCAGCTACTAACTATGGCTACACCTTC
>TRBV12-3/TRBV12-4|few|-|TRBJ1-6
CASSLARPANSPLHF
TGTGCCAGCAGTTTAGCAAGGCCAGCAAATTCACCCCTCCACTTT
>TRBV20-1|-|TRBD1|TRBJ1-2
CSARAPGQGTNYGYTF
TGCAGTGCTAGAGCTCCGGGACAGGGAACTAACTATGGCTACACCTTC
>TRBV7-3|-|-|TRBJ1-1
CASSPGAGNTEAFF
TGTGCCAGCAGCCCGGGGGCGGGGAACACTGAAGCTTTCTTT
>TRBV7-9|-|-|TRBJ1-1
CASSLVTGKNEAFF
TGTGCCAGCAGCTTAGTAACAGGGAAAAATGAAGCTTTCTTT
>TRBV5-1|few|TRBD2|TRBJ2-1
CASSLTSGGDEQFF
TGCGCCAGCAGCTTGACTAGCGGGGGGGATGAGCAGTTCTTC
>TRBV12-3/TRBV12-4|-|-|TRBJ2-2
CASSFGSYTGELFF
TGTGCCAGCAGTTTCGGGTCCTACACCGGGGAGCTGTTTTTT
>TRBV27|-|-|TRBJ2-4
CASSLGGQAKNIQYF
TGTGCCAGCAGTTTAGGTGGCCAGGCCAAAAACATTCAGTACTTC
>TRBV5-1|few|TRBD2|TRBJ2-1
CASTWEGTYNEQFF
TGCGCCAGCACTTGGGAGGGGACGTACAATGAGCAGTTCTTC
>TRBV9|-|-|TRBJ2-3
CVSSAGPTVDTQYF
TGTGTCAGCAGCGCCGGCCCTACCGTGGATACGCAGTATTTT
>TRBV9|-|-|TRBJ2-3
CASSDRPLGPDTQYF
TGTGCCAGCAGCGACCGCCCCCTTGGACCAGATACGCAGTATTTT
>TRBV5-4|-|TRBD2|TRBJ2-1
CASSAGVSYNEQFF
TGTGCCAGCAGCGCGGGAGTCTCCTACAATGAGCAGTTCTTC
>TRBV21-1|once|-|TRBJ1-2
CASSKSPKGRHGYTF
TGTGCCAGCAGCAAATCCCCGAAGGGCAGGCATGGCTACACCTTC
>TRBV29-1|-|-|TRBJ2-5
CSVLRGVTVATQYF
TGCAGCGTCCTCAGGGGCGTTACAGTGGCGACCCAGTACTTC